These 23 T cell receptor beta chains share one sample of origin, sequenced in a study of OX40 agonist ivuxolimab in advanced cancers. The protocol was immunoSEQ multiplex PCR, while the TCRdb copy is restricted to in-frame clones and leaves out a portion. The data show about 99,000 clones, 95% to 97% seen once. Sequenced here: CD4+ or CD8+ T cells sorted from blood, sampled in a trial of the OX40 agonist ivuxolimab. Receptors were obtained from an adult with an advanced solid tumor such as melanoma, head and neck, liver or kidney cancer.

V usage is TRBV13 and J usage is TRBJ2-7; tentatively, D is TRBD1 (6 bases). CDR3 length equals 14 residues. Germline CDR1 is PRHDT and CDR2 is FYEKMQ (reference sequence). Trimming removed 2 bases at V and 2 bases at J, with 10 bases between. The CDR3 loop is CASSLRGSPYEQYF. Here the CDR3 DNA reads TGTGCCAGCAGCTTAAGGGGGTCGCCCTACGAGCAGTACTTC.

This chain links TRBV5-5 with TRBJ1-2, with D unclear. This CDR3 has 13 amino acids. CDR1 is SGHKS and CDR2 is YYEKEE in the germline V gene (reference sequence). V was pared by 1 base and J by 8 bases, with 12 bases between. The CDR3 bases are TGTGCCAGCAGCTTGAGTAGCGGGCAGGGCTACACCTTC. It yields the protein CASSLSSGQGYTF.

The V call is TRBV5-6, the J call TRBJ2-2, with D unresolved. The CDR3 is made up of 13 amino acids. Germline V gives CDR1 SGHDT, CDR2 YYEEEE. V shed 0 bases and J shed 6 bases, with 6 bases lying between them. The CDR3 loop reads CASSLEPPGELFF. DNA for the CDR3: TGTGCCAGCAGCTTGGAGCCGCCCGGGGAGCTGTTTTTT.

V gene TRBV4-1 combines with J gene TRBJ2-7; TRBD2 is a possible D gene (5 bases). Germline values: CDR1 MGHRA, CDR2 YSYEKL. This CDR3 comprises 13 residues. With 2 bases removed from V and 7 bases from J, the gap between germline ends came to 12 bases. The CDR3 sequence: CASSQTGSGEQYF. Written as DNA, the CDR3 is TGCGCCAGCAGCCAAACGGGCTCGGGGGAGCAGTACTTC.

This clone is a singleton in its sample. The rearrangement joins TRBV4-2 to TRBJ2-3, with D uncertain. Germline CDR1 is LGHNA and CDR2 is YNFKEQ. The CDR3 is 14 residues long. Deletions cut 1 base from V and 1 base from J, with 6 bases between. The CDR3 sequence: CASSQVVRTDTQYF. The CDR3 DNA follows: TGTGCCAGCAGCCAAGTGGTGCGCACAGATACGCAGTATTTT.

The gene calls are TRBV11-2 and TRBJ2-5; the match to TRBD1 covers 7 bases. In germline, CDR1 is SGHAT, CDR2 FQNNGV. V gave up 6 bases and J gave up 5 bases; unmatched junction bases: 6. CDR3 length: 13 amino acids. The CDR3 region is CASSRVGGETQYF. CDR3 DNA: TGTGCCAGCAGTCGGGTAGGGGGCGAGACCCAGTACTTC.

On this clone: Its ends do not fully match the called genes, so a read error is possible. The gene calls are TRBV7-6 and TRBJ1-1, with D possibly being TRBD1 (5 bases). CDR1 and CDR2 (germline): SGHVS, FNYEAQ. The length of the CDR3 is 14 residues. This chain's CDR3 is CASSLGDLNTEAFF. As DNA, the CDR3 is TGTGCCAGCAGTTTAGGGGATCTGAACACTGAAGCTTTCTTT.

The chain links TRBV28 to TRBJ1-5; 7 bases align to TRBD1. The CDR3 covers 14 residues. The germline gives CDR1 MDHEN, CDR2 SYDVKM. The V segment lost 5 bases and the J segment 2 bases; nucleotides outside the gene matches: 3. The CDR3 loop reads CASSGQGGNQPQHF. The CDR3 DNA sequence: TGTGCCAGCAGTGGCCAGGGGGGCAATCAGCCCCAGCATTTT.

V is TRBV5-1 and J is TRBJ2-7; D could derive from TRBD1 or TRBD2 (5 bases each). Trimming pared 0 bases from V and 1 base from J, leaving 8 bases between. This CDR3 has 14 amino acids. Germline CDR1 reads SGHRS; CDR2 reads YFSETQ. CDR3 amino acids: CASSLGGPSYEQYF. CDR3 nucleotide sequence: TGCGCCAGCAGCTTGGGGGGACCTTCCTACGAGCAGTACTTC.

As to this clone: A read error may produce the germline difference seen at one junction end. Different DNA sequences within this sample yield the same CDR3. The chain joins TRBV28 to TRBJ1-2; D is ambiguous. The CDR3 loop spans 13 amino acids. The germline CDR1 and CDR2 sequences are MDHEN and SYDVKM. CDR3 bases: TGTGCTAGCAGTTTGGGTCGGTACTATGGCTACACCTTC. As protein: CASSLGRYYGYTF.

The chain couples TRBV5-4 to TRBJ2-7, with D perhaps matching TRBD1 or TRBD2 (5 bases each). This CDR3 has 13 amino acids. Per the germline V gene, CDR1 is SGHNT and CDR2 is YYREEE (reference sequence). V dropped 2 bases and J dropped 5 bases, with 11 bases sitting between them. The CDR3 is CASSFQGVDEQYF. DNA of the CDR3: TGTGCCAGCAGCTTCCAGGGAGTGGACGAGCAGTACTTC.

The chain is built from TRBV19 and TRBJ2-7; D remains unclear. Germline CDR1 reads LNHDA; CDR2 reads SQIVND (reference sequence). The CDR3 covers 14 residues. Trimming took 2 bases from V and 0 from J, leaving 8 bases between them. CDR3 nucleotide sequence: TGTGCCAGTAGTATAATAGTAAGCTCCTACGAGCAGTACTTC. Its translation is CASSIIVSSYEQYF.

V is TRBV7-3 and J is TRBJ2-2, with 8 bases identical to TRBD1. V shed 5 bases, J shed 3 bases, and the junction held 8 bases outside the gene matches. The CDR3 runs to 16 residues. Germline CDR1 is SGHTA and CDR2 is FQGTGA. The CDR3 bases are TGTGCCAGCAGCCCCCAGGGGGCGGACGACACCGGGGAGCTGTTTTTT. Translated, it gives CASSPQGADDTGELFF.

J is TRBJ1-1 and V is TRBV18; no clear D. The V end was cut by 6 bases, the J end by 3 bases, with 17 bases between. The germline CDR1 and CDR2 sequences are KGHSH and LQKENI. The CDR3 runs 15 residues. This CDR3 reads CASSRGGVGDTEAFF. CDR3 nucleotides: TGTGCCAGCTCCCGCGGCGGGGTTGGGGACACTGAAGCTTTCTTT.

This clone came up a few times. A junction end diverges from the germline sequence, so it may reflect a read error. The DNA for the CDR3 is TGCAGTGCTAGGTGGGGCCTGGACTTC. Translation: CSARWGLDF. This rearrangement joins TRBV20-1 to TRBJ1-2; TRBD1 is a possible D gene (5 bases). Germline lookup yields CDR1 DFQATT and CDR2 SNEGSKA (reference sequence). The CDR3 sequence is 9 residues long.

CDR3 nucleotide sequence: TGTGCCAGCACCCCAGGGTGGGGGACCCAAGAGACCCAGTACTTC. This codes for CASTPGWGTQETQYF. V usage is TRBV27 and J usage is TRBJ2-5; D tentatively fits TRBD1 or TRBD2 (5 bases each). The V and J ends lost 7 bases and 1 base respectively, with 16 bases between them. CDR1 is MNHEY, CDR2 SMNVEV, per germline (reference sequence). This CDR3 has 15 amino acids.

The V call is TRBV29-1, the J call TRBJ1-2; no firm D call. CDR3 length: 12 amino acids. Germline CDR1 SQVTM, CDR2 ANQGSEA. V lost 1 base, J lost 3 bases, and 6 bases lay in between. CDR3: CSVEAQDYGYTF. The CDR3 nucleotides read TGCAGCGTTGAAGCGCAGGACTATGGCTACACCTTC.

The chain combines TRBV7-2 with TRBJ2-7; D tentatively reads TRBD1 or TRBD2 (5 bases each). The CDR3 loop spans 13 amino acids. The V gene's germline CDR1 is SGHTA and CDR2 FQGNSA. V lost 5 bases to trimming and J lost 2 bases, with 10 bases between them. For the CDR3, the DNA is TGTGCCAGCAGCCTCGGGGACGCCTACGAGCAGTACTTC. As protein: CASSLGDAYEQYF. Combining the CDR3 with reference TRBV7-2 and TRBJ2-7 gives the whole variable domain GAGVSQSPSNKVTEKGKDVELRCDPISGHTALYWYRQSLGQGLEFLIYFQGNSAPDKSGLPSDRFSAERTGGSVSTLTIQRTQQEDSAVYLCASSLGDAYEQYFGPGTRLTVT.

The chain has TRBV5-8 and TRBJ2-3; tentatively, D is TRBD1 (7 bases). Germline CDR1 is SGHTS and CDR2 is YDEGEE. Trimming removed 5 bases from V and 6 bases from J, with 31 bases in between. The CDR3 totals 19 residues. The CDR3 sequence: CASSFISGTAITAGDTQYF. In DNA form, the CDR3 reads TGTGCCAGCAGTTTCATCTCGGGGACAGCAATCACTGCGGGGGATACGCAGTATTTT.

J is TRBJ2-7 and V is TRBV5-4; a weak D match, TRBD2 (5 bases). The germline CDR1 and CDR2 sequences are SGHNT and YYREEE (reference sequence). The CDR3 totals 15 residues. Trimming shortened V by 0 bases and J by 1 base, and 11 bases separated the two germline ends. The CDR3 protein is CASSLGGQSSYEQYF. CDR3 bases: TGTGCCAGCAGCTTGGGCGGGCAGTCTTCCTACGAGCAGTACTTC.

Only one count was recorded for this clone. The chain couples TRBV5-1 to TRBJ2-1; possible D gene TRBD1, 6 bases. Germline values: CDR1 SGHRS, CDR2 YFSETQ. The V gene lost 4 bases and the J gene lost 13 bases, with 15 bases spanning the gap. This CDR3 spans 12 amino acids. CDR3 sequence reads: CASSPGGRGQFF. CDR3 in DNA: TGCGCCAGCAGCCCCGGAGGCAGGGGCCAGTTCTTC.

The chain joins TRBV5-6 to TRBJ2-5; D might be TRBD2 (5 bases). There are 15 residues in the CDR3. Germline loops: CDR1 SGHDT, CDR2 YYEEEE. Trimming pared 0 bases from V and 6 bases from J, leaving 15 bases between. CDR3 in DNA: TGTGCCAGCAGCTTGGCTGTTATCGGGGAAAAGACCCAGTACTTC. Protein product: CASSLAVIGEKTQYF.

V is TRBV15 and J is TRBJ1-2; 7 bases match TRBD1. The germline gives CDR1 LNHNV, CDR2 YYDKDF (reference sequence). Unmatched junction bases numbered 12, after V lost 5 bases and J lost 0 bases. The CDR3 contains 17 residues. The DNA for the CDR3 is TGTGCCACCAGCGATACTCCGGGACAGAGGGCTAACTATGGCTACACCTTC. This encodes CATSDTPGQRANYGYTF.